The 5 T cell receptor beta chains in this list originate from one sample, sequenced in a study of identical twins' blood T cells. TCRdb re-called the 5' RACE reads through MiXCR, storing one row per CDR3 protein. Here the sample spans about 370,000 distinct CDR3 sequences, over 25% being singletons. Sequenced sample: PBMCs. The receptors here all came from a woman between 18 and 55 years old in good health.

This clonotype was observed a few times. V usage is TRBV29-1 and J usage is TRBJ1-1; tentative D call: TRBD1 (5 bases). CDR1 is SQVTM and CDR2 is ANQGSEA in the germline V gene. The CDR3 covers 12 residues. V shed 5 bases and J shed 1 base, with 8 bases lying between them. CDR3 loop: CSVLQANTEAFF. The CDR3 nucleotides read TGCAGCGTTCTACAGGCGAACACTGAAGCTTTCTTT.

The sample holds a few counts of this clonotype. This chain links TRBV5-6 with TRBJ1-4; D unclear. The germline V gene has CDR1 SGHDT and CDR2 YYEEEE. The CDR3 runs 14 residues. V was cut by 0 bases and J by 5 bases, with 8 bases left in between. The CDR3: CASSLEPTNEKLFF. DNA for the CDR3: TGTGCCAGCAGCTTGGAACCCACAAATGAAAAACTGTTTTTT.

The chain recombines TRBV19 with TRBJ1-3; D remains ambiguous. Germline-derived CDR1 and CDR2 are LNHDA and SQIVND (reference sequence). The CDR3 has 14 amino acids. Trimming removed 7 bases from V and 0 bases from J, with 10 bases in between. CDR3 in DNA: TGTGCCAGTAACGGGCCGAGCTCTGGAAACACCATATATTTT. Its translation is CASNGPSSGNTIYF.

Details on this clonotype: Given a much more abundant clone one base away, this may be a read error. The chain has TRBV7-8 and TRBJ1-2; a possible D gene is TRBD1 (6 bases). Trimming took 1 base from V and 0 from J, leaving 15 bases between them. CDR3 length equals 17 residues. Looked up from germline, CDR1 is SGHVS and CDR2 is FQNEAQ. CDR3 bases: TGTGCCAGCAGCTTAGTTGAGCACAGGGAAGCTAACTATGGCTACACCTTC. This encodes CASSLVEHREANYGYTF.

V usage is TRBV5-1 and J usage is TRBJ2-1; tentatively, D is TRBD2 (5 bases). Germline V lookup: CDR1 SGHRS, CDR2 YFSETQ. The V gene lost 0 bases and the J gene lost 3 bases, with 10 bases spanning the gap. CDR3 length equals 15 residues. The CDR3 nucleotides read TGCGCCAGCAGCTTGGTCCCAGCGGTCTACAATGAGCAGTTCTTC. It translates to CASSLVPAVYNEQFF.